A selection of T cell receptor beta chains follows, all from one sample in a study of T-cell reconstitution after alpha-beta-depleted transplantation in children. Using its own MiXCR run on the PCR reads, TCRdb lists one record per CDR3 protein. Here the sample spans approximately 210,000 distinct CDR3 sequences, roughly 14% being singletons. The sample consisted of PBMCs from the stem cell graft donor, taken from the stem cell graft. Receptor source: a human donor who donated a stem cell graft to a child with acute lymphoblastic leukemia. Both conserved end residues are part of each CDR3.

V gene	CDR3 protein
TRBV3-1	CASSPKWGGETEAFF
TRBV7-2	CASSDPGLGFGEQFF
TRBV7-9	CASSLPGQGGGYTF
TRBV20-1	CSAPDRGNEQFF
TRBV5-1	CASSLEDSYGYTF
TRBV3-1	CASSQVQDGELFF
TRBV6-1	CASSLPTGRGHEQYF
TRBV5-6	CASSLLDTNSNNEQFF
TRBV20-1	CSANSKTSGFTDTQYF
TRBV7-8	CASSLRGSIRGNQPQHF
TRBV12-3/TRBV12-4	CASSFGEKLFF
TRBV24-1	CATSDFPTHGYTF
TRBV11-1	CASSGVVAGDPTQETQYF
TRBV5-1	CASSLTSGGYNEQFF
TRBV5-1	CASSLRNPTDTQYF
TRBV7-8	CASSLGLGTGKETQYF
TRBV5-1	CASSLSTRADTQYF
TRBV12-3/TRBV12-4	CASSPRGVGPLRADTQYF
TRBV10-3	CAIRREPDDTQYF
TRBV20-1	CSAWTPGLAGESSTDTQYF
TRBV5-1	CASSLGLAGGNEQFF
TRBV11-1	CASSSLAGANTEAFF
TRBV11-3	CASSFLGGGYADTQYF
TRBV20-1	CSARGRQYSTDTQYF
TRBV7-9	CASSSHGSGETQYF
TRBV5-1	CASSLQGPPDGYTF
TRBV12-3/TRBV12-4	CASSGQGKPQHF
TRBV4-2	CASSLTESSGANVLTF
TRBV11-3	CASSPEEYNEQFF
TRBV5-1	CASSIAREGSGELFF
TRBV10-3	CAISELAYYNEQFF